Listed below are T cell receptor beta chains from one sample, sequenced in a study of blood T cells in healthy people across ages. TCRdb re-derived calls from the 5' RACE reads in MiXCR, one entry per CDR3 protein. The sample shows some 700,000 distinct CDR3 sequences, 20% to 25% of them seen only once. The sequenced sample was blood. These receptors were taken from a man between 65 and 85 years old in good health. Each CDR3 is given with its conserved first and last residue. D genes are given only for firm matches. Size is omitted from some rows. Given values are once, few, many or a class for expanded clones.

J gene: TRBJ1-1
clone size: -
V gene: TRBV3-1
D gene: -
CDR3 DNA: TGTGCCAGCAGCCAAATGGGACCTCAGGGCACTGAAGCTTTCTTT
CDR3 protein: CASSQMGPQGTEAFF

J gene: TRBJ2-1
clone size: few
V gene: TRBV11-3
D gene: -
CDR3 DNA: TGTGCCAGCCTCATCCGACCCAGCTCTGAGCAGTTCTTC
CDR3 protein: CASLIRPSSEQFF

J gene: TRBJ2-1
clone size: -
V gene: TRBV7-2
D gene: -
CDR3 DNA: TGTGCCAGCAGCAACCACCTGACTAGCAGGGGCTCCAATGAGCAGTTCTTC
CDR3 protein: CASSNHLTSRGSNEQFF

J gene: TRBJ2-2
clone size: few
V gene: TRBV5-1
D gene: -
CDR3 DNA: TGCGCCAGCAGCACCCCAGGGGTCGGGGAGCTGTTTTTT
CDR3 protein: CASSTPGVGELFF

J gene: TRBJ2-7
clone size: many
V gene: TRBV18
D gene: TRBD2
CDR3 DNA: TGCGCCAGCAGCCCAGGGACTAGCTACGAGCAGTACTTC
CDR3 protein: CASSPGTSYEQYF

J gene: TRBJ2-3
clone size: -
V gene: TRBV6-5
D gene: -
CDR3 DNA: TGTGCCAGCAGGCGCAGGGCTTCAGATACGCAGTATTTT
CDR3 protein: CASRRRASDTQYF

J gene: TRBJ1-2
clone size: -
V gene: TRBV5-1
D gene: -
CDR3 DNA: TGCGCCAGCAGCTTGGGGAAGTCCTATGGCTACACCTTC
CDR3 protein: CASSLGKSYGYTF

J gene: TRBJ2-1
clone size: -
V gene: TRBV7-9
D gene: -
CDR3 DNA: TGTGCCAGCAGCTTAGCTCCGGGACGGGGCACCTACAATGAGCAGTTCTTC
CDR3 protein: CASSLAPGRGTYNEQFF

J gene: TRBJ2-1
clone size: few
V gene: TRBV24-1
D gene: -
CDR3 DNA: TGTGCCACCAGTGAGGACAGATCCTCCTACAATGAGCAGTTCTTC
CDR3 protein: CATSEDRSSYNEQFF

J gene: TRBJ1-1
clone size: few
V gene: TRBV2
D gene: -
CDR3 DNA: TGTGCCAGCATGGTGGAGGTTCGCACTGAAGCTTTCTTT
CDR3 protein: CASMVEVRTEAFF

J gene: TRBJ2-4
clone size: few
V gene: TRBV5-1
D gene: -
CDR3 DNA: TGCGCCAGCAGCTTGAACGCGGCGCGAGGGGATAACATTCAGTACTTC
CDR3 protein: CASSLNAARGDNIQYF

J gene: TRBJ1-4
clone size: -
V gene: TRBV3-1
D gene: TRBD1
CDR3 DNA: TGTGCCAGCAGCTCATCCCCGACAGGGGGCAGAGAAAAACTGTTTTTT
CDR3 protein: CASSSSPTGGREKLFF

J gene: TRBJ1-5
clone size: many
V gene: TRBV12-3/TRBV12-4
D gene: -
CDR3 DNA: TGTGCCAGCAGTGAAGACGGGGGTCAACCGAGCAATCAGCCCCAGCATTTT
CDR3 protein: CASSEDGGQPSNQPQHF

J gene: TRBJ2-5
clone size: few
V gene: TRBV7-9
D gene: -
CDR3 DNA: TGTGCCAGCAGCTTACGGGGAGGATTTGGAGAGACCCAGTACTTC
CDR3 protein: CASSLRGGFGETQYF

J gene: TRBJ1-1
clone size: once
V gene: TRBV15
D gene: -
CDR3 DNA: TGTGCCACCAGCAGAGCGACAGGTAATGAAGCTTTCTTT
CDR3 protein: CATSRATGNEAFF

J gene: TRBJ1-5
clone size: many
V gene: TRBV2
D gene: TRBD1
CDR3 DNA: TGTGCCAGCAGTGTACCGGGACAGGGTTCCATATTCAATCAGCCCCAGCATTTT
CDR3 protein: CASSVPGQGSIFNQPQHF

J gene: TRBJ1-1
clone size: few
V gene: TRBV5-1
D gene: TRBD1
CDR3 DNA: TGCGCCAGCAGCGTACAGGGGACTCCGGGGACTGAAGCTTTCTTT
CDR3 protein: CASSVQGTPGTEAFF

J gene: TRBJ2-1
clone size: -
V gene: TRBV19
D gene: -
CDR3 DNA: TGTGCCAGTAGTATATTGAGAGGGGACCCTACTTACAATGAGCAGTTCTTC
CDR3 protein: CASSILRGDPTYNEQFF

J gene: TRBJ1-2
clone size: -
V gene: TRBV12-3/TRBV12-4
D gene: -
CDR3 DNA: TGTGCCAGCAGCGCCGTGGGCAGGGCGGGAGGCTACACCTTC
CDR3 protein: CASSAVGRAGGYTF

J gene: TRBJ2-1
clone size: few
V gene: TRBV20-1
D gene: -
CDR3 DNA: TGCAGTGCTCAAGACAGAGGCTCCTACAATGAGCAGTTCTTC
CDR3 protein: CSAQDRGSYNEQFF

J gene: TRBJ2-2
clone size: -
V gene: TRBV20-1
D gene: -
CDR3 DNA: TGCAGTGCTAGCGTGCGGCGGGACACCGGGGAGCTGTTTTTT
CDR3 protein: CSASVRRDTGELFF

J gene: TRBJ2-5
clone size: few
V gene: TRBV5-1
D gene: TRBD2
CDR3 DNA: TGCGCCAGCAGCTTGGGCACGGCGGGGGGACAAGAGACCCAGTACTTC
CDR3 protein: CASSLGTAGGQETQYF

J gene: TRBJ2-1
clone size: -
V gene: TRBV27
D gene: TRBD1
CDR3 DNA: TGTGCCAGCAGTTTATTGGGGACAGGACGCTACAATGAGCAGTTCTTC
CDR3 protein: CASSLLGTGRYNEQFF

J gene: TRBJ2-1
clone size: once
V gene: TRBV7-9
D gene: -
CDR3 DNA: TGTACCAGCAGCTCAAAGGGGGAGTACTACAATGAGCAGTTCTTC
CDR3 protein: CTSSSKGEYYNEQFF

J gene: TRBJ2-5
clone size: few
V gene: TRBV29-1
D gene: -
CDR3 DNA: TGCAGCGTTAGCCACAGTGGAGAGACCCAGTACTTC
CDR3 protein: CSVSHSGETQYF

J gene: TRBJ2-1
clone size: few
V gene: TRBV12-3/TRBV12-4
D gene: TRBD2
CDR3 DNA: TGTGCCAGCAGTTTGAGGCTAGCGGGGGGGGTTGAGCAGTTCTTC
CDR3 protein: CASSLRLAGGVEQFF

J gene: TRBJ1-1
clone size: -
V gene: TRBV29-1
D gene: TRBD1
CDR3 DNA: TGCAGCGTCCTTAGGACAGGAGCGTTCACTGAAGCTTTCTTT
CDR3 protein: CSVLRTGAFTEAFF

J gene: TRBJ2-2
clone size: -
V gene: TRBV5-1
D gene: -
CDR3 DNA: TGCGCCAGCAGCTTGAGGACGGCGAACACCGGGGAGCCGTTTTTT
CDR3 protein: CASSLRTANTGEPFF

J gene: TRBJ2-7
clone size: few
V gene: TRBV29-1
D gene: -
CDR3 DNA: TGCAGCGTCCCCGGGGTCGGCGAGCAGTACTTC
CDR3 protein: CSVPGVGEQYF

J gene: TRBJ2-4
clone size: -
V gene: TRBV6-5
D gene: -
CDR3 DNA: TGTGCCAGCACCGACCGCCATGGGGCCAAAAACATTCAGTACTTC
CDR3 protein: CASTDRHGAKNIQYF

J gene: TRBJ2-3
clone size: -
V gene: TRBV6-5
D gene: -
CDR3 DNA: TGTGCCAGCAGTTACTCTGGCACAGATACGCAGTATTTT
CDR3 protein: CASSYSGTDTQYF

J gene: TRBJ2-7
clone size: -
V gene: TRBV28
D gene: TRBD1
CDR3 DNA: TGTGCCAGTAGGGGACAGCCCTACGAGCAGTACTTC
CDR3 protein: CASRGQPYEQYF

J gene: TRBJ2-1
clone size: few
V gene: TRBV20-1
D gene: -
CDR3 DNA: TGCAGTGCTAGGCAGACGGGGGCGGGGGATTACAATGAGCAGTTCTTC
CDR3 protein: CSARQTGAGDYNEQFF

J gene: TRBJ1-3
clone size: few
V gene: TRBV6-5
D gene: -
CDR3 DNA: TGTGCCAGCAGTTACCTGGCTCAGGGAACTGGAAGCACCATATATTTT
CDR3 protein: CASSYLAQGTGSTIYF

J gene: TRBJ1-2
clone size: few
V gene: TRBV12-3/TRBV12-4
D gene: -
CDR3 DNA: TGTGCCAGCAGTTTAAAGGGGGTCTACACCTTC
CDR3 protein: CASSLKGVYTF

J gene: TRBJ2-1
clone size: few
V gene: TRBV6-4
D gene: -
CDR3 DNA: TGTGCCAGCAGTGCCCGATGGAGCGGGCGCACCTACAATGAGCAGTTCTTC
CDR3 protein: CASSARWSGRTYNEQFF

J gene: TRBJ2-1
clone size: few
V gene: TRBV9
D gene: TRBD2
CDR3 DNA: TGTGGGTTAAGATGGACTAGCGGGAGTTGTGAGCAGTTCTTC
CDR3 protein: CGLRWTSGSCEQFF

J gene: TRBJ2-3
clone size: many
V gene: TRBV20-1
D gene: TRBD2
CDR3 DNA: TGCAGTGCTAGAGAGGCTAGCGGGTCATCCCTTACGCAGTATTTT
CDR3 protein: CSAREASGSSLTQYF

J gene: TRBJ2-5
clone size: -
V gene: TRBV20-1
D gene: -
CDR3 DNA: TGCAGTGCTAGAACTGGCGGGACCCAGCACTTC
CDR3 protein: CSARTGGTQHF

J gene: TRBJ1-1
clone size: -
V gene: TRBV4-2
D gene: -
CDR3 DNA: TGTGCCAGCAGCAAGGGGGAGAGGGTGAACACTGAAGCTTTCTTT
CDR3 protein: CASSKGERVNTEAFF

J gene: TRBJ1-4
clone size: -
V gene: TRBV11-2
D gene: -
CDR3 DNA: TGTGCCAGCAGATCCATCCGGAAGGGTTTGGGAGAAAAACTGTTTTTT
CDR3 protein: CASRSIRKGLGEKLFF

J gene: TRBJ2-5
clone size: -
V gene: TRBV7-3
D gene: TRBD1
CDR3 DNA: TGTGCCAGCAGTCGAAATCAGGGGGTTGGGGAGACCCAGTACTTC
CDR3 protein: CASSRNQGVGETQYF

J gene: TRBJ1-3
clone size: many
V gene: TRBV5-1
D gene: -
CDR3 DNA: TGCGCCAGCAGCTTGGATCGGTCTGGAAACACCATATATTTT
CDR3 protein: CASSLDRSGNTIYF

J gene: TRBJ2-7
clone size: -
V gene: TRBV5-8
D gene: -
CDR3 DNA: TGTGCCAGCAGCTTGTATGGTAGCTCCTACGAGCAGTACTTC
CDR3 protein: CASSLYGSSYEQYF

J gene: TRBJ2-3
clone size: -
V gene: TRBV29-1
D gene: TRBD2
CDR3 DNA: TGCAGCGTTCGGACTAGCGGGGGAGATACGCAGTATTTT
CDR3 protein: CSVRTSGGDTQYF

J gene: TRBJ1-4
clone size: -
V gene: TRBV6-1
D gene: -
CDR3 DNA: TGTGCCAGCAGTGGGTGGACAAATGAAAAACTGTTTTTT
CDR3 protein: CASSGWTNEKLFF

J gene: TRBJ2-3
clone size: -
V gene: TRBV24-1
D gene: -
CDR3 DNA: TGTGCCACCAGTGACCGTACTTGGGATACGCAGTATTTT
CDR3 protein: CATSDRTWDTQYF

J gene: TRBJ2-7
clone size: few
V gene: TRBV29-1
D gene: -
CDR3 DNA: TGCAGCGTGCGACCGAGCAACTACGAGCAGTACTTC
CDR3 protein: CSVRPSNYEQYF

J gene: TRBJ1-5
clone size: -
V gene: TRBV6-5
D gene: -
CDR3 DNA: TGTGCCAGCAGGGGCAGAGTCAATCAGCCCCAGCATTTT
CDR3 protein: CASRGRVNQPQHF

J gene: TRBJ2-4
clone size: few
V gene: TRBV12-3/TRBV12-4
D gene: -
CDR3 DNA: TGTGCCAGCAGGACTGCCAAAAACATTCAGTGCTTC
CDR3 protein: CASRTAKNIQCF

J gene: TRBJ1-3
clone size: few
V gene: TRBV11-2
D gene: TRBD1
CDR3 DNA: TGTGCCAGCAGCTTACGGACAGGGGGTTTTGGAAACACCATATATTTT
CDR3 protein: CASSLRTGGFGNTIYF